Each of the 22 T cell receptor beta chains below was sequenced from the same sample in a study of blood T cell repertoires in COVID-19. TCRdb's table, derived via immunoSEQ multiplex PCR, lists solely in-frame clones and lacks some. The sample lists a few hundred thousand clones, around 87% occurring once. Sequencing used peripheral blood. The source is a woman aged 25 to 39 with COVID-19, enrolled during active disease.

The genes are TRBV11-2 and TRBJ2-5; 13 bases match TRBD2. Germline CDR1 SGHAT, CDR2 FQNNGV. The CDR3 covers 17 residues. The V segment lost 4 bases and the J segment 5 bases; nucleotides outside the gene matches: 10. This chain's CDR3 is CASSSGGGLAGMETQYF. In DNA, the CDR3 is TGTGCCAGCAGCTCGGGCGGGGGACTAGCGGGAATGGAGACCCAGTACTTC.

This clone occurred once. This sequence joins TRBV29-1 and TRBJ2-5; 8 bases agree with TRBD2. This CDR3 contains 13 residues. Trimming removed 5 bases from V and 5 bases from J; junction bases left unmatched: 7. The germline V gene has CDR1 SQVTM and CDR2 ANQGSEA. The CDR3: CSVTSAGAETQYF. In nucleotides, the CDR3 is TGCAGCGTTACCTCAGCGGGAGCGGAGACCCAGTACTTC.

On this clone: The sample holds other DNA sequences that translate to the same CDR3. The gene calls are TRBV30 and TRBJ1-6; D is ambiguous. V lost 2 bases and J lost 5, with 10 bases in between. CDR3 length: 14 amino acids. From germline, CDR1 is GTSNPN and CDR2 SVGIG (reference sequence). DNA for the CDR3: TGTGCCTGGAGTCGAGGAAGAGATAATTCACCCCTCCACTTT. Translated: CAWSRGRDNSPLHF.

The chain uses TRBV30 and TRBJ1-4, with TRBD1 as a possible D gene (6 bases). CDR1 and CDR2 from the germline V gene are GTSNPN and SVGIG (reference sequence). This CDR3 region has 11 residues. Trimming took off 4 bases at V and 13 bases at J, with 13 bases between the two ends. The CDR3: CAWTSGQGLFF. Here the CDR3 DNA reads TGTGCCTGGACCTCGGGACAAGGACTGTTTTTT.

The gene calls are TRBV5-1 and TRBJ2-1; D not resolved. The V end lost 1 base, the J end lost 5 bases, and 10 bases lay between the germline ends. The CDR3 loop spans 14 amino acids. Per germline, CDR1 SGHRS and CDR2 YFSETQ. CDR3 in amino acids: CASSLFRLHNEQFF. CDR3 sequence (DNA): TGCGCCAGCAGCTTGTTTCGACTGCACAATGAGCAGTTCTTC. The full variable domain, completed using reference TRBV5-1 and TRBJ2-1, is KAGVTQTPRYLIKTRGQQVTLSCSPISGHRSVSWYQQTPGQGLQFLFEYFSETQRNKGNFPGRFSGRQFSNSRSEMNVSTLELGDSALYLCASSLFRLHNEQFFGPGTRLTVL.

The chain combines TRBV5-4 with TRBJ2-7; D is unclear. Trimming took 5 bases from V and 0 from J, leaving 9 bases between them. CDR1 is SGHNT, CDR2 YYREEE, per germline (reference sequence). CDR3 length: 13 amino acids. The CDR3 nucleotides are TGTGCCAGCAGGGAGTGGAGCTCCTACGAGCAGTACTTC. Amino acid sequence: CASREWSSYEQYF.

The V call is TRBV19, the J call TRBJ2-7; D is unresolved. The length of the CDR3 is 16 residues. Trimming left V 8 bases short and J 3 bases short, with 23 bases between. CDR1 and CDR2 from the germline V gene are LNHDA and SQIVND (reference sequence). Written as DNA, the CDR3 is TGTGCCAGTCCTTCCAGCTCGCGAGACACCTACTACGAGCAGTACTTC. It specifies CASPSSSRDTYYEQYF.

This chain links TRBV11-2 with TRBJ2-7; TRBD2 might be the D (6 bases). Trimming cost V 5 bases and J 6 bases, with 14 bases left between them. The CDR3 spans 13 residues. Germline V CDR1 and CDR2: SGHAT, FQNNGV. The CDR3: CASSPGGAGEQYF. The CDR3 DNA reads as TGTGCCAGCAGCCCCGGGGGAGCGGGCGAGCAGTACTTC.

The chain joins TRBV6-2 or TRBV6-3 to TRBJ1-5; D gene unclear. The germline gives CDR1 MNHEY, CDR2 SVGEGT. The CDR3 sequence is 14 residues long. The germline V and J ends were trimmed by 4 bases and 3 bases, with 10 bases remaining between them. CDR3 amino acids: CASSWRSYNQPQHF. In nucleotides, the CDR3 is TGTGCCAGCAGTTGGAGGAGTTACAATCAGCCCCAGCATTTT.

This clone occurred once. The chain has TRBV25-1 and TRBJ2-5; 9 nucleotides agree with TRBD2. Germline-derived CDR1 and CDR2 are MGHDK and SYGVNS. Trimming removed 2 bases from V and 4 bases from J; junction bases left unmatched: 8. The CDR3 has 16 residues. CDR3 DNA sequence: TGTGCCAGCAGTGAAATCGGAGCGGGAGGATTAGAGACCCAGTACTTC. It is translated as CASSEIGAGGLETQYF.

The chain has TRBV7-2 and TRBJ2-7; 8 bases agree with TRBD2. There are 13 residues in the CDR3. In germline, CDR1 is SGHTA, CDR2 FQGNSA. The ends lost 6 bases at V and 0 bases at J; junction bases unmatched: 1. The DNA of the CDR3 is TGTGCCAGCAGGAGCGGGAGCTCCTACGAGCAGTACTTC. Translated: CASRSGSSYEQYF.

The V call is TRBV5-1, the J call TRBJ1-2; D perhaps matches TRBD1 (5 bases). V lost 3 bases and J 4 bases, leaving 16 bases between the germline ends. This CDR3 region has 15 residues. Germline V CDR1 and CDR2: SGHRS, YFSETQ. CDR3 sequence: CASSSYPQGGYGYTF. The CDR3 DNA follows: TGCGCCAGCAGCTCCTACCCCCAGGGAGGCTATGGCTACACCTTC. The entire variable domain, with the rest obtained from reference TRBV5-1 and TRBJ1-2, is as follows: KAGVTQTPRYLIKTRGQQVTLSCSPISGHRSVSWYQQTPGQGLQFLFEYFSETQRNKGNFPGRFSGRQFSNSRSEMNVSTLELGDSALYLCASSSYPQGGYGYTFGSGTRLTVV.

V usage is TRBV18 and J usage is TRBJ2-2; the D gene is possibly TRBD2 (6 bases). CDR3 size: 13 residues. Trimming removed 6 bases at V and 2 bases at J, with 7 bases between. Germline assignment: CDR1 KGHSH and CDR2 LQKENI. The CDR3 DNA sequence: TGTGCCAGCTCGGGGACTAACACCGGGGAGCTGTTTTTT. This translates into CASSGTNTGELFF.

The count of this clone is one. V and J are TRBV30 and TRBJ2-3; D may be TRBD2 (6 bases). There are 16 residues in the CDR3. Deletions cut 0 bases from V and 0 bases from J, with 13 bases between. CDR1 GTSNPN and CDR2 SVGIG come from the germline V gene (reference sequence). The CDR3 sequence: CAWSVRWGVSTDTQYF. The CDR3 DNA is TGTGCCTGGAGTGTACGGTGGGGGGTCAGCACAGATACGCAGTATTTT.

The chain has TRBV6-5 and TRBJ1-1; 8 bases line up with TRBD1. CDR1 and CDR2 from the germline V gene are MNHEY and SVGAGI. This CDR3 spans 15 amino acids. V gave up 6 bases and J gave up 0 bases; unmatched junction bases: 6. This CDR3 is CASSTQGAMNTEAFF. CDR3 sequence (DNA): TGTGCCAGCAGCACCCAGGGGGCAATGAACACTGAAGCTTTCTTT.

The genes are TRBV5-1 and TRBJ2-3; TRBD1 aligns across 7 bases. Germline V gives CDR1 SGHRS, CDR2 YFSETQ. Trimming cost V 0 bases and J 5 bases; bases outside gene matches: 3. CDR3 length: 14 residues. The CDR3, as DNA: TGCGCCAGCAGCTTGGGACAGGGTGAAGATACGCAGTATTTT. Residues: CASSLGQGEDTQYF.

The genes are TRBV4-1 and TRBJ2-5; 7 bases are shared with TRBD1. Germline V gives CDR1 MGHRA, CDR2 YSYEKL. The CDR3 runs to 15 residues. Losses at the gene ends were 0 bases for V and 2 bases for J; bases not matched to a gene: 3. CDR3 region: CASSQEGQEQETQYF. In DNA, the CDR3 is TGCGCCAGCAGCCAAGAAGGACAGGAGCAAGAGACCCAGTACTTC.

The rearrangement uses TRBV19 and TRBJ2-7; D possibly corresponds to TRBD1 (6 bases). V was pared by 3 bases and J by 7 bases, with 19 bases between. Germline loops: CDR1 LNHDA, CDR2 SQIVND (reference sequence). The CDR3 sequence is 15 residues long. CDR3 residues: CASSIGFRGPIEQYF. The DNA of the CDR3 is TGTGCCAGTAGTATCGGATTCAGGGGTCCGATTGAGCAGTACTTC.

The chain is built from TRBV27 and TRBJ2-7; 7 positions agree with TRBD2. Germline V gene data show CDR1 as MNHEY and CDR2 as SMNVEV (reference sequence). After removal of 3 bases from V and 4 bases from J, the junction contained 9 bases not matched to a gene. The CDR3 extends over 15 amino acids. The CDR3 DNA reads as TGTGCCAGCAGTTTCTCCCCTAGCGGAAGATACGAGCAGTACTTC. It encodes CASSFSPSGRYEQYF.

The rearrangement joins TRBV2 to TRBJ2-7, with 11 nucleotides matching TRBD2. V trimming: 8 bases; J trimming: 4 bases; junction bases outside the gene matches: 4. The length of the CDR3 is 13 residues. Per the germline V gene, CDR1 is SNHLY and CDR2 is FYNNEI. CDR3 nucleotide sequence: TGTGCCAGCGCCTCTAGCGGGAGGTACGAGCAGTACTTC. Encoded protein: CASASSGRYEQYF. The whole variable domain, filled in from reference TRBV2 and TRBJ2-7, reads EPEVTQTPSHQVTQMGQEVILRCVPISNHLYFYWYRQILGQKVEFLVSFYNNEISEKSEIFDDQFSVERPDGSNFTLKIRSTKLEDSAMYFCASASSGRYEQYFGPGTRLTVT.

The chain couples TRBV5-1 to TRBJ1-1; D possibly corresponds to TRBD1 (5 bases). Germline V gene lookup returns CDR1 SGHRS and CDR2 YFSETQ. The V and J ends lost 0 bases and 4 bases respectively, with 13 bases between them. This CDR3 is built from 15 residues. This chain's CDR3 is CASSLAGGHGTEAFF. DNA for the CDR3: TGCGCCAGCAGCTTGGCCGGGGGTCACGGCACTGAAGCTTTCTTT.

The chain has TRBV19 and TRBJ1-2; TRBD1 aligns across 8 bases. J lost 2 bases, V lost 3 bases, and 5 bases had no gene match. This CDR3 has 15 amino acids. Looked up from germline, CDR1 is LNHDA and CDR2 is SQIVND (reference sequence). The DNA of the CDR3 is TGTGCCAGTAGTATCGGGACAGGATCAAACTATGGCTACACCTTC. Translating gives CASSIGTGSNYGYTF.